The clone carrying this TCR beta chain appeared a few times. Its specificity is unknown. TCRdb keeps only in-frame clones here, not all; method: immunoSEQ multiplex PCR. The table lists 50,000 or so clones, roughly 84% of them singletons, with 4% to 5.5% in the top ten. The data are from a study of OX40 agonist ivuxolimab in advanced cancers. General study findings and limits: The mean number of expanded clones was higher in CD8+ T cells than in CD4+. The CD4+ and CD8+ T cells in the blood had expanded clonally by week 6 at 0.1 to 3.0 mg/kg.

CDR3 size: 15 residues. The germline V gene has CDR1 KGHSH and CDR2 LQKENI. V lost 2 bases, J lost 6 bases, and 14 bases lay in between. The receptor was isolated from an adult with an advanced solid tumor such as melanoma, head and neck, liver or kidney cancer. The chain is built from TRBV18 and TRBJ2-1; D might be TRBD1 or TRBD2, each matching 5 bases. Sequenced material: CD4+ or CD8+ T cells sorted from blood, taken in a trial of the OX40 agonist ivuxolimab. CDR3 in amino acids: CASSPEGTFGNEQFF. Here the CDR3 DNA reads TGTGCCAGCTCACCAGAGGGGACCTTTGGCAATGAGCAGTTCTTC.